This T cell receptor (beta chain) was observed in a study of blood T cell repertoires in COVID-19. Study overall: Specimens from acute and convalescent COVID-19 originated in the United States, Italy and Spain.

Those designated as exposed participants met a COVID-19 case within 2 weeks before study entry. Some clones are missing from TCRdb's copy, which holds only in-frame ones; the method was immunoSEQ multiplex PCR. The sample contains some 300,000 clones, around 92% of which appear only once. This clone was detected once. The CDR3 runs to 15 residues. CDR1 and CDR2 from the germline V gene are SGHRS and YFSETQ. Trimming left V 0 bases short and J 6 bases short, with 13 bases between. V and J are TRBV5-1 and TRBJ2-1, with a possible D match to TRBD1 (6 bases). The sequencing sample was made of PBMCs or T cells enriched from blood (not recorded which). The clonotype was recovered from a woman aged 45-65 years who had been exposed to COVID-19. The CDR3 sequence is CASSLGQAKINEQFF. The CDR3 DNA follows: TGCGCCAGCAGCTTGGGACAGGCAAAGATCAATGAGCAGTTCTTC. The whole variable domain, remainder taken from reference TRBV5-1 and TRBJ2-1, is KAGVTQTPRYLIKTRGQQVTLSCSPISGHRSVSWYQQTPGQGLQFLFEYFSETQRNKGNFPGRFSGRQFSNSRSEMNVSTLELGDSALYLCASSLGQAKINEQFFGPGTRLTVL.